This is a list of T cell receptor beta chains from one sample in a study of blood T cells in healthy people across ages. Each CDR3 protein gets one entry after TCRdb re-called the 5' RACE reads with MiXCR. The table lists fewer than 2,000,000 distinct CDR3 sequences, about two fifths of them singletons. The sample taken for sequencing was blood. These receptor sequences come from a human donor in good health. The CDR3 runs from the conserved cysteine through the conserved F or W. The D gene is left open where the match is weak. Clone size appears in some rows only: once, few, many, or a class for an expanded clone.

-,TRBJ2-1,-,TRBV6-2/TRBV6-3,TGTGCCAGCAGTTACGGAATGGGAAGATACGATGAGCAGTTCTTC,CASSYGMGRYDEQFF
-,TRBJ2-1,TRBD2,TRBV20-1,TGCAGTGCTAGAGACCTAGCGGGGAGATACAATGAGCAGTTCTTC,CSARDLAGRYNEQFF
many,TRBJ2-3,-,TRBV5-1,TGCGCCAGCAGCTTGGGCACAGCCTCAGATACGCAGTATTTT,CASSLGTASDTQYF
few,TRBJ2-1,TRBD2,TRBV2,TGTGCCAGCAGTGGGGGAATAGCGGGGCAGGTGATGAATGAGCAGTTCTTC,CASSGGIAGQVMNEQFF
few,TRBJ1-2,-,TRBV6-2/TRBV6-3,TGTGCCAGCAGTTCTTCTCCAGCAGGGGATCTCAACTATGGCTACACCTTC,CASSSSPAGDLNYGYTF
many,TRBJ2-7,TRBD2,TRBV7-9,TGTGCCAGCAGCCCAGGGACTAGCGGGGGCCCCCGCACCCCCTACGAGCAGTACTTC,CASSPGTSGGPRTPYEQYF
-,TRBJ1-5,-,TRBV24-1,TGTGCCACCAGTGATCCGGGACCGAGCCAGCCCCAGCATTTT,CATSDPGPSQPQHF
-,TRBJ2-3,-,TRBV10-3,TGTGCCATCAGTGACCTATCTACAGATACGCAGTATTTT,CAISDLSTDTQYF
-,TRBJ2-5,TRBD2,TRBV29-1,TGCGCGGGAGGAGGGGGTCGGGCGGAGACCCAGTACTTC,CAGGGGRAETQYF
few,TRBJ1-5,TRBD1,TRBV12-3/TRBV12-4,TGTGCCAGCAATACGGAGGACAGGCCCAATCAGCCCCAGCATTTT,CASNTEDRPNQPQHF
-,TRBJ2-1,-,TRBV24-1,TGTGCCACCAGTGAGGGAAGTGGGTCCTACAATGAGCAGTTCTTC,CATSEGSGSYNEQFF
few,TRBJ2-1,-,TRBV10-3,TGTGCCATCAGTGAGCTGTGGCTAGATGAGCAGTTCTTC,CAISELWLDEQFF
few,TRBJ1-4,TRBD1,TRBV13,TGTGCCAGCAGCCCACCGGGACAGGGGCGAGAAAAACTGTTTTTT,CASSPPGQGREKLFF
few,TRBJ2-7,-,TRBV3-1,TGTGCCAGCCACAGCACCACCACCTACGAGCAGTACTTC,CASHSTTTYEQYF
-,TRBJ2-3,-,TRBV10-3,TGTGCCATCAGTGACCCCTCGAGCCCAAATTCAGATACGCAGTATTTT,CAISDPSSPNSDTQYF
-,TRBJ2-1,-,TRBV4-1,TGCGCCAGCAGCCAAGATCCCGCCATTTACAATGAGCAGTTCTTC,CASSQDPAIYNEQFF
-,TRBJ1-2,-,TRBV11-2,TGTGCCAGCAGCCCGGGACGGCAGCACTATGGCTACACCTTC,CASSPGRQHYGYTF
-,TRBJ2-2,-,TRBV5-1,TGCGCCAGCAGCTCGAAGGGGACGGGGCCCGGCACCGGGGAGCTGTTTTTT,CASSSKGTGPGTGELFF
-,TRBJ2-7,-,TRBV29-1,TGCGGCGTCGGTAAGGGCTACGAGCAGTACTTC,CGVGKGYEQYF
many,TRBJ2-7,-,TRBV7-2,TGTGCCAGCAGCTTAGCTGCAGGGGGGTACGAGCAGTACTTC,CASSLAAGGYEQYF
-,TRBJ2-1,TRBD2,TRBV11-2,TGTGCCAGCAGCTTGCGTGGGCGGGGGGGATACAATGAGCAGTTCTTC,CASSLRGRGGYNEQFF
many,TRBJ2-4,-,TRBV7-8,TGTGCCAGCTCCCCCGTTGTGGGCAAAAACATTCAGTACTTC,CASSPVVGKNIQYF
few,TRBJ2-1,-,TRBV7-3,TGTGCCAGCAGCTTAGGGGTTGCCCTTGAGCAGTTCTTC,CASSLGVALEQFF
few,TRBJ2-5,TRBD1,TRBV4-3,TGCGCCAGCAGCCTCTCGGACAGGGGCGGAGAGACCCAGTACTTC,CASSLSDRGGETQYF
-,TRBJ2-7,-,TRBV20-1,TGCAGTGCTAGAGATGTAACAGGGGACTTCTACGAGCAGTACTTC,CSARDVTGDFYEQYF
few,TRBJ2-1,-,TRBV5-1,TGCGCCAGCAGCTTGGGGGCGGGGGCCCTTCGTGAGCAGTTCTTC,CASSLGAGALREQFF
few,TRBJ1-1,TRBD1,TRBV5-1,TGCGCCAGCAGTTGGGACAGCCAGAACACTGAAGCTTTCTTT,CASSWDSQNTEAFF
many,TRBJ2-5,TRBD1,TRBV6-5,TGTGCCAGCAGAAGAACCGGGACAGGGCAAGAGACCCAGTACTTC,CASRRTGTGQETQYF
few,TRBJ2-7,-,TRBV29-1,TGCAGCGTGGGGACGGGACGGATAACTTCCTACGAGCAGTACTTC,CSVGTGRITSYEQYF
once,TRBJ2-1,-,TRBV11-2,TGTGCCAGCAGCTTCCTAAGGGCGGGGGCCCTTTACAATGAGCAGTTCTTC,CASSFLRAGALYNEQFF
-,TRBJ1-1,-,TRBV28,TGTGCCAGCAGTTTGTTTGGGTTATACACTGAAGCTTTCTTT,CASSLFGLYTEAFF
-,TRBJ1-3,-,TRBV7-3,TGTGCCAGCAGCCCTGACAGTCTCGGAAACACCATATATTTT,CASSPDSLGNTIYF
-,TRBJ2-3,-,TRBV29-1,TGCAGCGCCCGTCCGCGCTTCACAGATACGCAGTATTTT,CSARPRFTDTQYF
-,TRBJ1-2,-,TRBV7-2,TGTGCCAGCACCTTTAGACAGGCTAACTATGGCTACACCTTC,CASTFRQANYGYTF
few,TRBJ2-3,TRBD2,TRBV11-2,TGTGCCAGCAGCTTAGATGCGCTAGCGGGGGACGAAACTAGCACAGATACGCAGTATTTT,CASSLDALAGDETSTDTQYF
few,TRBJ2-5,-,TRBV20-1,TGCAGTGCTAGTTCACTCACCCAAGAGACCCAGTACTTC,CSASSLTQETQYF
few,TRBJ2-1,TRBD2,TRBV20-1,TGCAGCCCCCCACAGAGACTAGCCGCTGATGAGCAGTTCTTC,CSPPQRLAADEQFF
-,TRBJ2-3,TRBD2,TRBV10-3,TGTGCCATCAGTGTAGCGGGGGACCGCACAGATACGCAGTATTTT,CAISVAGDRTDTQYF
-,TRBJ2-7,-,TRBV12-5,TGTGCTAGTGGTCCCGGAGATCGCCGTCACGAGCAGTACTTC,CASGPGDRRHEQYF
-,TRBJ1-1,-,TRBV20-1,TGCAGTGCTAGAGCTGGGGGCTCAGAAGTTTTCTTT,CSARAGGSEVFF
few,TRBJ2-3,-,TRBV7-3,TGTGCCAGCAGCTCCCAGTCTACAGAGGCTAGCGCGCAGTATTTT,CASSSQSTEASAQYF
few,TRBJ2-1,-,TRBV6-4,TGTGCCAGCAGTGTCCAGTCTGGCCCCTACAATGAGCAGTTCTTC,CASSVQSGPYNEQFF
-,TRBJ2-1,TRBD1,TRBV15,TGTGCCACCAGCGAGGGGGCCAGCTACGAGCAGTTCTTC,CATSEGASYEQFF
-,TRBJ2-7,TRBD1,TRBV7-2,TGTGCCAGCAGCGTAGGGGGCCTTCGCTACGAGCAGTACTTC,CASSVGGLRYEQYF
-,TRBJ2-1,-,TRBV12-3/TRBV12-4,TGTGCCAGCAGCGTCAGGAGGAGAGCAGGTGAGCAGTTCTTC,CASSVRRRAGEQFF
-,TRBJ2-3,-,TRBV7-2,TGTGCCAGCAGCTTAGTACTGTACACAGATACGCAGTATTTT,CASSLVLYTDTQYF
few,TRBJ1-1,-,TRBV3-1,TGTGCCAGCAGCGCAACGAACACTGAAGCTTTCTTT,CASSATNTEAFF
-,TRBJ2-5,-,TRBV5-1,TGCGCCAGCTGCCCCAGGACAGTCAACGCCCGAGAGACCCAGTACTTC,CASCPRTVNARETQYF
few,TRBJ1-2,TRBD1,TRBV9,TGTGCCAGCAACTTAGGACAGGGTAACTATGGCTACACCTTC,CASNLGQGNYGYTF
few,TRBJ1-2,-,TRBV18,TGTGCCAGCTCACCATTGGGGAGTCTGGATGGCTACACCTTC,CASSPLGSLDGYTF
few,TRBJ2-4,-,TRBV13,TGTGCCAGCAGCTTGAGCCCGGGTTCCCTTTTTGGGCAGTACTTC,CASSLSPGSLFGQYF
few,TRBJ2-3,-,TRBV20-1,TGCAGTGCTAGAAGTCTTCAGGGAGGAGGCACAGATACGCAGTATTTT,CSARSLQGGGTDTQYF
few,TRBJ2-1,TRBD1,TRBV7-2,TGTGCCAGCAGCCCTTGGGACAGAGGGAACAATGAGCAGTTCTTC,CASSPWDRGNNEQFF